The rows below give T cell receptor beta chains drawn from one sample of a study of T cell clonotyping in hematopoietic cell transplantation. The assay was immunoSEQ multiplex PCR, and TCRdb's table has in-frame clones only and misses some. The data show about 14,000 clones, around 62% seen once. Sequenced: PBMCs. These receptors were obtained from a human donor who either received an allogeneic hematopoietic cell transplant for a myeloid malignancy or was a related donor (not recorded which). Some clones in this sample may be carry-over from other donors' samples. Each CDR3 is given with its conserved first and last residue. The D gene is left open where the match is weak. Size is omitted from some rows. Given values are once, few, many or a class for expanded clones.

TRBJ1-1,.,TRBV29-1,few,TGCAGCGTTGCGTCCCTCTTGAACACTGAAGCTTTCTTT,CSVASLLNTEAFF
TRBJ1-6,.,TRBV25-1,.,TGTGCCAGCAGTCCCCGGGACGCCAATTCACCCCTCCACTTT,CASSPRDANSPLHF
TRBJ2-7,.,TRBV28,.,TGTGCCAGCAAATTAGGGGGGGCAAACTACGAGCAGTACTTC,CASKLGGANYEQYF
TRBJ2-1,.,TRBV6-5,few,TGTGCCAGCAGGTACTCAAATGAGCAGTTCTTC,CASRYSNEQFF
TRBJ2-7,.,TRBV27,.,TGTGCCAGCAGCCCACTAGAGGGATTCCATATTGAGCAGTACTTC,CASSPLEGFHIEQYF
TRBJ1-1,TRBD1,TRBV28,.,TGTGCCAGCAGTTCGGACAGGGCTAACACTGAAGCTTTCTTT,CASSSDRANTEAFF
TRBJ1-2,TRBD1,TRBV30,.,TGTGCCTGGAGTGATGACTGGACAGGCCCCCAGCTTGGCTACACCTTC,CAWSDDWTGPQLGYTF
TRBJ1-2,.,TRBV4-1,.,TGCGCCAGCAGCCTCGGCAACTATGGCTACACCTTC,CASSLGNYGYTF
TRBJ2-2,.,TRBV29-1,.,TGCAGCGTTAATAGGGGGAACACCGGGGAGCTGTTTTTT,CSVNRGNTGELFF
TRBJ1-2,.,TRBV6-5,.,TGTGCCAGCAATGGTCGCAGGGGCGCGGGCTACACCTTC,CASNGRRGAGYTF
TRBJ1-1,TRBD1,TRBV2,.,TGTGCCAGCCGGGGGACAGGGGGGACTGAAGCTTTCTTT,CASRGTGGTEAFF
TRBJ2-5,.,TRBV7-9,.,TGTGCCAGCAGCTTAGCGGGAGGCGAGACCCAGTACTTC,CASSLAGGETQYF
TRBJ2-7,TRBD1,TRBV28,.,TGTGCCACCGAGAGGACAGGGGTGACCTACGAGCAGTACTTC,CATERTGVTYEQYF
TRBJ2-3,TRBD1,TRBV30,once,TGTGCCTGGACTCCGGGACAGAGCCGGGGCCTCAGAACAGATACGCAGTATTTT,CAWTPGQSRGLRTDTQYF
TRBJ1-3,TRBD1,TRBV29-1,.,TGCAGGGGGCTGGGACAGGGGCAAAAAACTTCTGGAAACACCATATATTTT,CRGLGQGQKTSGNTIYF
TRBJ1-5,.,TRBV19,.,TGTGCCAGTAGTGGGGGACAAGCCGGTGGGGGGCAGCCCCAGCATTTT,CASSGGQAGGGQPQHF
TRBJ1-5,.,TRBV28,.,TGTGCCAGCGTACGACAGGGCAATCAGCCCCAGCATTTT,CASVRQGNQPQHF
TRBJ1-1,TRBD1,TRBV6-5,.,TGTGCCAGCAGTTACTTCTCACAGGGGGCGACTGAAGCTTTCTTT,CASSYFSQGATEAFF
TRBJ1-1,.,TRBV4-3,.,TGCGCCAGCAGCCAGGCCCCCTGGAGTGGGGCGGTGGCTGAAGCTTTCTTT,CASSQAPWSGAVAEAFF
TRBJ1-4,.,TRBV9,large,TGTGCCAGCAGCGTAGCAGACCATCTTAGTGAAAAACTGTTTTTT,CASSVADHLSEKLFF
TRBJ2-2,.,TRBV29-1,.,TGCAGCGTTGTCACAGGGGGGGATGGGGAGCTGTTTTTT,CSVVTGGDGELFF
TRBJ1-6,TRBD1,TRBV7-2,.,TGTGCCAGCAGCTTAGACACAGGGGTGGAATCACCCCTCCACTTT,CASSLDTGVESPLHF
TRBJ2-7,.,TRBV29-1,.,TGCAGCAACCCGGGACATAAAAGGTGGGAGCAGTACTTC,CSNPGHKRWEQYF
TRBJ2-5,TRBD2,TRBV29-1,few,TGCAGCGTTTGTGAGCTAGCGGTGGGAGAGACCCAGTACTTC,CSVCELAVGETQYF
TRBJ2-2,.,TRBV19,few,TGTGCCAGTAGTGTAGGAGTGAACACCGGGGAGCTGTTTTTT,CASSVGVNTGELFF
TRBJ1-2,TRBD1,TRBV27,.,TGTGCCAGCAGTTTACAGGGGGCGCGCGGCTACACCTTC,CASSLQGARGYTF
TRBJ2-7,.,TRBV27,few,TGTGCCAGCAGTCCCGGGGGCCTCTACGAGCAGTACTTC,CASSPGGLYEQYF
TRBJ2-7,.,TRBV6-6,once,TGTGCCAGCAGTTACTCGAAAGGGGCGGGTTACGAGCAGTACTTC,CASSYSKGAGYEQYF
TRBJ1-4,.,TRBV29-1,.,TGCAGCGTTGAACAGGACAGCGACGAAAAACTGTTTTTT,CSVEQDSDEKLFF
TRBJ1-1,.,TRBV29-1,.,TGCAGCGTTGAGGACGCGGGGGCAGGGAACACTGAAGCTTTCTTT,CSVEDAGAGNTEAFF
TRBJ2-5,.,TRBV30,.,TGTGCCTGGAGTCGAACTTTCCAGGAGACCCAGTACTTC,CAWSRTFQETQYF
TRBJ2-7,.,TRBV4-1,.,TGCGCCAGCAGCCGAGGACTCGGGCCCTACTCCTACGAGCAGTACTTC,CASSRGLGPYSYEQYF
TRBJ2-7,TRBD1,TRBV6-5,.,TGTGTCAGCAGTGGACAGGGCAGCTACGAGCAGTACTTC,CVSSGQGSYEQYF
TRBJ1-3,.,TRBV28,few,TGTGCCAGCAGTCTGGGGATTGGAAACACCATATATTTT,CASSLGIGNTIYF
TRBJ2-5,TRBD1,TRBV7-3,few,TGTGCCAGCAGCTTACAGGGGGAAGAGACCCAGTACTTC,CASSLQGEETQYF
TRBJ1-1,.,TRBV25-1,.,TGTGCCAGCAGAAGGGGGAACACTGAAGCTTTCTTT,CASRRGNTEAFF
TRBJ1-2,TRBD1,TRBV6-1,.,TGTGCCAGCAGTGAACTCCGGGACAGGGTAGGGACCTTC,CASSELRDRVGTF
TRBJ2-7,TRBD1,TRBV6-5,.,TGTGCCAGCAGTTTGGGACAGGGCTTCTACGAGCAGTACTTC,CASSLGQGFYEQYF
TRBJ2-3,TRBD1,TRBV11-3,.,TGTGCCAGCAGCGGCGGGACAGGGTACACAGATACGCAGTATTTT,CASSGGTGYTDTQYF
TRBJ1-5,.,TRBV6-5,few,TGTGCCAGCACCTCAGGCAATCAGCCCCAGCATTTT,CASTSGNQPQHF
TRBJ1-6,.,TRBV7-2,.,TGTGCCAGCAGCTCCTGGGGGGGGGAACCCCTCCACTTT,CASSSWGGEPLHF
TRBJ2-7,.,TRBV30,.,TGTGCCTGGGACAGAACCTACGAGCAGTACTTC,CAWDRTYEQYF
TRBJ1-2,.,TRBV27,.,TGTGCCAGCAGTTTATCGCTGGGGGTAGGCGGCTACACCTTC,CASSLSLGVGGYTF
TRBJ1-2,.,TRBV28,.,TGTGCCAGCAGAAGTGGGGTGGGACCGTATGGCTACACCTTC,CASRSGVGPYGYTF
TRBJ2-7,.,TRBV30,.,TGTGCCTGGAGTGCGGGGAACCTGGGCTACGAGCAGTACTTC,CAWSAGNLGYEQYF
TRBJ1-5,.,TRBV30,few,TGTGCCTGGAGCCCAGGGCCGAATCAGCCCCAGCATTTT,CAWSPGPNQPQHF